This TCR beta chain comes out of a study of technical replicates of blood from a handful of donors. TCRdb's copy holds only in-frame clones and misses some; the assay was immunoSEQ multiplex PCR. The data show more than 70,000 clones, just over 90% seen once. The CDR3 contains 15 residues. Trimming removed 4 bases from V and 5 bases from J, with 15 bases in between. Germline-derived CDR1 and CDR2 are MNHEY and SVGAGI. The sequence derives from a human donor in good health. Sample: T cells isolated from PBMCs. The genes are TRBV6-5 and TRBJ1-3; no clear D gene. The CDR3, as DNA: TGTGCCAGCAGTTCCACCGGGATTTCTAGAAACACCATATATTTT. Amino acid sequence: CASSSTGISRNTIYF.